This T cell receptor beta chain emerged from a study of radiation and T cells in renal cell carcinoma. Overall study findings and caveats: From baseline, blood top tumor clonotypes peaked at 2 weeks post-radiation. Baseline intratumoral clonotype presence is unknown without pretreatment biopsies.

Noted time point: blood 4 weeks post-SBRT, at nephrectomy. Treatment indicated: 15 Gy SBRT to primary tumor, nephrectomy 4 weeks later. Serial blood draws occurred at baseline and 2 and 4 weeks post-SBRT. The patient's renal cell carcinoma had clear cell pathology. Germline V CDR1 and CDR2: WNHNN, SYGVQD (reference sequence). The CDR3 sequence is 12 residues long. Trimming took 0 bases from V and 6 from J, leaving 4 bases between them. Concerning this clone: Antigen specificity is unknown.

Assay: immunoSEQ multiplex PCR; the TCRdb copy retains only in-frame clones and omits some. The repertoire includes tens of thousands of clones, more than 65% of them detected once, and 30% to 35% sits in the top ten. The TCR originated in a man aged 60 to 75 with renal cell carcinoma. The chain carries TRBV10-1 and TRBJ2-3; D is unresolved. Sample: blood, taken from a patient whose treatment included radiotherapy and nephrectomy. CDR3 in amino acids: CASSESADTQYF. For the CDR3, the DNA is TGCGCCAGCAGTGAGTCGGCGGATACGCAGTATTTT.